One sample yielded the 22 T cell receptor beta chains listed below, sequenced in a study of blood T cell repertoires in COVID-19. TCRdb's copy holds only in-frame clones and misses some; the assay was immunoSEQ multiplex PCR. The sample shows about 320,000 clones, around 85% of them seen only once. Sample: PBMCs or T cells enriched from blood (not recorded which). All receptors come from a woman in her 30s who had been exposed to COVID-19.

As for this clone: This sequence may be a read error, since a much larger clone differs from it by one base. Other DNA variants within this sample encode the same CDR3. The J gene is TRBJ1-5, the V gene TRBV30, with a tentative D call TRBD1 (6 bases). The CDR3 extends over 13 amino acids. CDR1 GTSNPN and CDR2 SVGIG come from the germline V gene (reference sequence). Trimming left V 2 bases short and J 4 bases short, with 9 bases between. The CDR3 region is CAWSTRGNQPQHF. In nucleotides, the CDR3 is TGTGCCTGGAGTACCAGGGGTAATCAGCCCCAGCATTTT.

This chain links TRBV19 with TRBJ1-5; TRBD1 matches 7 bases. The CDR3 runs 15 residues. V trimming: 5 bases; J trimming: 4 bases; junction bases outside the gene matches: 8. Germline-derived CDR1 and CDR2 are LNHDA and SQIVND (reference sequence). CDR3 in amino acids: CASSVTGARNQPQHF. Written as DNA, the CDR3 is TGTGCCAGTAGTGTAACAGGGGCCCGAAATCAGCCCCAGCATTTT.

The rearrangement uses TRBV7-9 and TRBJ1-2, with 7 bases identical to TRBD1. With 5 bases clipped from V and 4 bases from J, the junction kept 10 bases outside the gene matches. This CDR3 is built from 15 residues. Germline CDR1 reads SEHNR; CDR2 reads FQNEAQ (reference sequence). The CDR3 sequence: CASSSDRARVYGYTF. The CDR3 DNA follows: TGTGCCAGCAGCAGCGACAGGGCCAGAGTCTATGGCTACACCTTC. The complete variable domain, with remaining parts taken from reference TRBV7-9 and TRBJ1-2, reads DTGVSQNPRHKITKRGQNVTFRCDPISEHNRLYWYRQTLGQGPEFLTYFQNEAQLEKSRLLSDRFSAERPKGSFSTLEIQRTEQGDSAMYLCASSSDRARVYGYTFGSGTRLTVV.

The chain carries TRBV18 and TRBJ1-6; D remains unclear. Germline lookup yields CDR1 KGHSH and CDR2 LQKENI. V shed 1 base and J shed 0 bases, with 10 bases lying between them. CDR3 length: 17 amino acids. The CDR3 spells CASSPRIGSSYNSPLHF. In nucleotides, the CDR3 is TGTGCCAGCTCACCACGCATCGGGAGCTCCTATAATTCACCCCTCCACTTT.

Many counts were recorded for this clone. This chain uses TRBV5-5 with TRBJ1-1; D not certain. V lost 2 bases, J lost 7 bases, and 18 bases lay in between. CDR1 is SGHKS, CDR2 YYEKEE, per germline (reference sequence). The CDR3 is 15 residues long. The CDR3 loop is CASSLGVGFGNEAFF. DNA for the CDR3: TGTGCCAGCAGCTTAGGAGTTGGGTTCGGTAATGAAGCTTTCTTT.

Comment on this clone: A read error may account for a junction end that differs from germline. In nucleotides, the CDR3 is TGTGCCACCAAGGAGGATTGGAACACCGGGAAGCTGTTTTTT. Translating gives CATKEDWNTGKLFF. The chain is built from TRBV5-5 and TRBJ2-2; D might be TRBD2 (5 bases). CDR3 length: 14 amino acids. Per the germline V gene, CDR1 is SGHKS and CDR2 is YYEKEE (reference sequence).

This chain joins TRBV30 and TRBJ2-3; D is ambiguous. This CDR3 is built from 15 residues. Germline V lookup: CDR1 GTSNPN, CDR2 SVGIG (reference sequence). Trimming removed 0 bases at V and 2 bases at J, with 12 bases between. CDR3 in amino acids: CAWSVARSTTDTQYF. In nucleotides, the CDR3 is TGTGCCTGGAGTGTGGCTAGATCTACCACAGATACGCAGTATTTT.

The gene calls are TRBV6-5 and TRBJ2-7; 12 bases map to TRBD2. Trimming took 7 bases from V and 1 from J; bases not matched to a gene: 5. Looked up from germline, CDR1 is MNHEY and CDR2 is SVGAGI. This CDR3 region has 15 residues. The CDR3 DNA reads TGTGCCAGCATTGGCGGACTAGCGGGATCCTACGAGCAGTACTTC. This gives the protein CASIGGLAGSYEQYF.

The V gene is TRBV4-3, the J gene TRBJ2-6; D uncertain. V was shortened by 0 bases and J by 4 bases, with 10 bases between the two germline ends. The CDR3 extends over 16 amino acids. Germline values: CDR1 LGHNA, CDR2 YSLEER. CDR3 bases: TGCGCCAGCAGCCAAGATTTTTCGCGGGGGGCCAACGTCCTGACTTTC. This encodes CASSQDFSRGANVLTF.

CDR3: CASSLGPGSSYEQYF. The CDR3, as DNA: TGTGCCAGCAGCTTAGGGCCAGGCTCGAGCTACGAGCAGTACTTC. The chain carries TRBV7-2 and TRBJ2-7; no definite D call. The CDR3 length is 15 residues. With 1 base removed from V and 3 bases from J, the gap between germline ends came to 13 bases. Per the germline V gene, CDR1 is SGHTA and CDR2 is FQGNSA.

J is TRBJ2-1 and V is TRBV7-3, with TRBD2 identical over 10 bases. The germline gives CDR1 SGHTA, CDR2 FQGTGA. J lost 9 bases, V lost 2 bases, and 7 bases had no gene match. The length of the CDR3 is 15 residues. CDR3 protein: CASSLYPSGGSEQFF. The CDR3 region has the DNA TGTGCCAGCAGCTTATACCCTAGCGGGGGCAGTGAGCAGTTCTTC.

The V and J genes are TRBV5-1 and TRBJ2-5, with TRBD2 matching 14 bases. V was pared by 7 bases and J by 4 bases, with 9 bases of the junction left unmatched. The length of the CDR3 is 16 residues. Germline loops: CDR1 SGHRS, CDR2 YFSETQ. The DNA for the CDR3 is TGCGCCAGCGGACCCGGGACTAGCGGGAGATTAGAGACCCAGTACTTC. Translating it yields CASGPGTSGRLETQYF.

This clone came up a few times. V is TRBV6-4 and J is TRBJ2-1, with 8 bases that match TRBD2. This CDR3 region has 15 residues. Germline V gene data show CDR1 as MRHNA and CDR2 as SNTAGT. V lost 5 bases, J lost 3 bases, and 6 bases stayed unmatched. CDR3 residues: CASSPGTRDYNEQFF. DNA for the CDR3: TGTGCCAGCAGTCCCGGGACTAGGGACTACAATGAGCAGTTCTTC.

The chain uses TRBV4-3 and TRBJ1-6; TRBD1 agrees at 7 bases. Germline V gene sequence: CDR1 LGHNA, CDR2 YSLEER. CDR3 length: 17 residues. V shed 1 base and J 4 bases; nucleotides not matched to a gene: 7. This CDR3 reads CASSQGNAGQYNSPLHF. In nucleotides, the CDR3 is TGCGCCAGCAGCCAAGGGAATGCGGGACAGTATAATTCACCCCTCCACTTT.

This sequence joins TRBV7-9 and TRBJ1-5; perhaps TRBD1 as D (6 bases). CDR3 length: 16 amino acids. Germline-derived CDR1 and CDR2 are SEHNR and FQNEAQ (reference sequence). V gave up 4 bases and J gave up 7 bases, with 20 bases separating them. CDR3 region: CASSSSTQGRMQPQHF. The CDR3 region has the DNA TGTGCCAGCAGCTCTTCCACCCAGGGGCGCATGCAGCCCCAGCATTTT.

The CDR3 loop is CASSKVRIGRGKTQYF. In DNA, the CDR3 is TGTGCCAGCAGCAAAGTACGGATAGGCAGGGGGAAGACCCAGTACTTC. The chain combines TRBV21-1 with TRBJ2-5; the table's D call, TRBD1, was not checked against the DNA. TRBV21-1 represents a pseudogene. The CDR3 contains 16 residues.

In DNA form, the CDR3 reads TGTGCCAGCAGTTCCGGACAGTTCTATGGCTACACCTTC. Amino acid sequence: CASSSGQFYGYTF. The gene calls are TRBV12-3 or TRBV12-4 and TRBJ1-2; D is possibly TRBD1 (6 bases). V was shortened by 4 bases and J by 4 bases, with 10 bases between the two germline ends. The CDR3 loop spans 13 amino acids.

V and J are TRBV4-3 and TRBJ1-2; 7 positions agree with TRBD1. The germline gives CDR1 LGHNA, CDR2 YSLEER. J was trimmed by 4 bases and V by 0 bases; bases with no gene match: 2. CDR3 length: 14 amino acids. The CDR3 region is CASSQEQGVYGYTF. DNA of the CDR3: TGCGCCAGCAGCCAAGAGCAGGGGGTCTATGGCTACACCTTC.

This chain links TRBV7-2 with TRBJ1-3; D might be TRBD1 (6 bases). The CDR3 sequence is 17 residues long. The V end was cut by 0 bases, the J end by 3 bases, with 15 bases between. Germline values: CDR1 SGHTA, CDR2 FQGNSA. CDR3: CASSLASTGMVGNTIYF. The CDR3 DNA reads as TGTGCCAGCAGCTTAGCGAGTACAGGGATGGTTGGAAACACCATATATTTT.

The CDR3 sequence: CASSIQGAQSTRFF. The CDR3 bases are TGTGCCAGCAGCATACAGGGGGCGCAGAGTACTCGGTTCTTC. The rearrangement links TRBV7-2 to TRBJ2-1, with 9 bases fitting TRBD1. Trimming at V came to 5 bases and at J to 15 bases, leaving 14 bases not matched to a gene. The CDR3 runs 14 residues. Germline loops: CDR1 SGHTA, CDR2 FQGNSA. Full variable domain (rest looked up from reference TRBV7-2 and TRBJ2-1): GAGVSQSPSNKVTEKGKDVELRCDPISGHTALYWYRQSLGQGLEFLIYFQGNSAPDKSGLPSDRFSAERTGGSVSTLTIQRTQQEDSAVYLCASSIQGAQSTRFFGPGTRLTVL.

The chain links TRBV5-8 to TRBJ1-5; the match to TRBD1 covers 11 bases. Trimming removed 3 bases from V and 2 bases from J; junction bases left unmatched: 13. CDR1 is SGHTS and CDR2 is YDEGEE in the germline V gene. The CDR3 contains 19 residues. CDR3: CASSWVRTGGSHRNQPQHF. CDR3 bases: TGTGCCAGCAGCTGGGTCCGGACAGGGGGCAGTCACCGCAATCAGCCCCAGCATTTT.

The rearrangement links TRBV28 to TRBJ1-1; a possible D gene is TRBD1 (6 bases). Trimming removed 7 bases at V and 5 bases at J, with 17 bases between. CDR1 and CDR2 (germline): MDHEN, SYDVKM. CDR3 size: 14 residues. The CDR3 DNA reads TGTGCCAGCACTAACGTTGGGGGCGGGACTGAAGCTTTCTTT. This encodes CASTNVGGGTEAFF.